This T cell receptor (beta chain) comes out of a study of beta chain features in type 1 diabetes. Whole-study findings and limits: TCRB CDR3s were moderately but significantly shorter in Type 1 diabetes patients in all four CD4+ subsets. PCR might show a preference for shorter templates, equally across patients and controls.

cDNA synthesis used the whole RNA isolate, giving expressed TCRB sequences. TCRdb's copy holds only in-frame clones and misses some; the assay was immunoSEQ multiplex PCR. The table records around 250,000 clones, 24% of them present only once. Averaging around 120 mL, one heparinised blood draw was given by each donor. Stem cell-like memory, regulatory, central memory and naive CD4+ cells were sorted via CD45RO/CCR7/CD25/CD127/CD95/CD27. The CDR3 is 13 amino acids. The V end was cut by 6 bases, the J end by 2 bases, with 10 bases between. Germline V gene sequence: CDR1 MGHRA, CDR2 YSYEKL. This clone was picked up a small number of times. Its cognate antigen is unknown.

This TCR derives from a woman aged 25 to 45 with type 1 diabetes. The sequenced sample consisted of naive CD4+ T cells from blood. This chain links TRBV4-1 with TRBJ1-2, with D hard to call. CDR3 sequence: CASSRGVNYGYTF. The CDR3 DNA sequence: TGCGCCAGCAGTCGGGGTGTCAACTATGGCTACACCTTC.